This record covers a single TCR beta chain. Its matching antigen is unknown. V was shortened by 6 bases and J by 1 base, with 12 bases between the two germline ends. The CDR3 spans 14 residues. Looked up from germline, CDR1 is SGHTA and CDR2 is FQGTGA. Ipilimumab-mediated CTLA-4 blockade plus focal radiation was given to patients having chemo-refractory metastatic non-small-cell lung cancer. The data were taken from a study of radiotherapy plus CTLA-4 blockade in lung cancer. On the study more broadly: Patients showed objective responses in under 20% of cases, and disease control was achieved by 30% to 35%.

Points from the study as a whole: The best predictor of response was reported to be early blood T cell clone dynamics, with interferon-beta. Radiotherapy was combined with ipilimumab, and tumor-derived TCR clones then expanded in blood.

Generated by immunoSEQ multiplex PCR, the TCRdb table keeps only in-frame clones and is missing some. The table has 85,000 to 130,000 clones, more than 75% seen once; the top ten hold over 2%. The sequence was collected from a human donor with non-small cell lung cancer that progressed on radiotherapy plus ipilimumab. Some clones in this sample may be carry-over from other donors' samples. The rearrangement uses TRBV7-3 and TRBJ1-1; possibly TRBD1 for D (6 bases). This specimen consisted of peripheral blood, obtained from a patient treated with radiotherapy plus ipilimumab. CDR3 nucleotides: TGTGCCAGCAGACGAACAGGGCAGAACACTGAAGCTTTCTTT. It is translated as CASRRTGQNTEAFF.